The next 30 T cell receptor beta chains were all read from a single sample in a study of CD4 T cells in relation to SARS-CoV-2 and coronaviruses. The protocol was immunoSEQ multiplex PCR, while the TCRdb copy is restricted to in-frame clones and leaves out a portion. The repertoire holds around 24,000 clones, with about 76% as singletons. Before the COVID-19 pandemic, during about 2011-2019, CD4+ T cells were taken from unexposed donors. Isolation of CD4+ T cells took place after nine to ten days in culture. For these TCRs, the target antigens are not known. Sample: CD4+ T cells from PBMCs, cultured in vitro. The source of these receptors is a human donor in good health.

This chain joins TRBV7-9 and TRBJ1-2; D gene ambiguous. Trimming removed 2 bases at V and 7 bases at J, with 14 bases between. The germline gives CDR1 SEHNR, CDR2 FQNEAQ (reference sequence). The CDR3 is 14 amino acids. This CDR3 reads CASSLFSQAGGYTF. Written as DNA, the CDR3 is TGTGCCAGCAGCTTATTTAGCCAGGCTGGTGGCTACACCTTC. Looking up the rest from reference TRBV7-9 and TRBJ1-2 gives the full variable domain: DTGVSQNPRHKITKRGQNVTFRCDPISEHNRLYWYRQTLGQGPEFLTYFQNEAQLEKSRLLSDRFSAERPKGSFSTLEIQRTEQGDSAMYLCASSLFSQAGGYTFGSGTRLTVV.

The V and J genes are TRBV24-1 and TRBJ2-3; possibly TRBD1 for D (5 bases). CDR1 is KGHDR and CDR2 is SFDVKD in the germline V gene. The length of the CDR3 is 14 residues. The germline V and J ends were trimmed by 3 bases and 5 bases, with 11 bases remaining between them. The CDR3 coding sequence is TGTGCCACCAGTGATACCAGGGTAGTAGATACGCAGTATTTT. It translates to CATSDTRVVDTQYF.

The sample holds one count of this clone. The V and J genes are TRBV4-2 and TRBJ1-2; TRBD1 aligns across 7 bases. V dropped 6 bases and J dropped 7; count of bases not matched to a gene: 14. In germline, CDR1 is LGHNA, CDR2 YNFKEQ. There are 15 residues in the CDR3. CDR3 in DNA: TGTGCCAGCAGTCCCTCAGGGGAGAGGGGGCTTGGCTACACCTTC. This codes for CASSPSGERGLGYTF.

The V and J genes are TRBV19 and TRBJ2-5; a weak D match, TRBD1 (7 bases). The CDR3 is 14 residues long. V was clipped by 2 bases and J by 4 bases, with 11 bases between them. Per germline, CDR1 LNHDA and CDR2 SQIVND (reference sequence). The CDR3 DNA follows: TGTGCCAGTAGTATAAACAGGGGAGGAGAGACCCAGTACTTC. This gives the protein CASSINRGGETQYF.

The CDR3 DNA sequence: TGTGCCAGTAGTATAGCTCCGGGGGCGACTGAAGCTTTCTTT. It is translated as CASSIAPGATEAFF. The chain is built from TRBV19 and TRBJ1-1, with TRBD1 as a possible D gene (6 bases). CDR1 is LNHDA, CDR2 SQIVND, per germline (reference sequence). The CDR3 has 14 residues. V was clipped by 1 base and J by 5 bases, with 11 bases between them.

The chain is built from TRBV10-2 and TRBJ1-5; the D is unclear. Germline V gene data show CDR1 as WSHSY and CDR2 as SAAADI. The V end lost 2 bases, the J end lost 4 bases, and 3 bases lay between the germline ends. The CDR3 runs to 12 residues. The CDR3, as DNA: TGCGCCAGCAGTGAGAGAAATCAGCCCCAGCATTTT. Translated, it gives CASSERNQPQHF.

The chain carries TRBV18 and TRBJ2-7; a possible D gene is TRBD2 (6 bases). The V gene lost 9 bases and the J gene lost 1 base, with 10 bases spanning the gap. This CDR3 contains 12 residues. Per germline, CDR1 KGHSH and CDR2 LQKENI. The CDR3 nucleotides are TGTGCCAGTGGTGGGGGGTCCTACGAGCAGTACTTC. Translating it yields CASGGGSYEQYF.

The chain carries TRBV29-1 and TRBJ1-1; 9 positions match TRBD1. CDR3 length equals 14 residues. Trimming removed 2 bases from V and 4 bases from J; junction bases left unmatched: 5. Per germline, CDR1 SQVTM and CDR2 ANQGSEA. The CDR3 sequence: CSVELGQGSTEAFF. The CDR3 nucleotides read TGCAGCGTTGAATTGGGACAGGGAAGCACTGAAGCTTTCTTT.

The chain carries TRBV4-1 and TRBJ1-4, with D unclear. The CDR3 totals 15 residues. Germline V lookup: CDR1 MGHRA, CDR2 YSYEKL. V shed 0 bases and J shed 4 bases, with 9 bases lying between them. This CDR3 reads CASSQESRVNEKLFF. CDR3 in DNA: TGCGCCAGCAGCCAAGAGAGCAGAGTTAATGAAAAACTGTTTTTT.

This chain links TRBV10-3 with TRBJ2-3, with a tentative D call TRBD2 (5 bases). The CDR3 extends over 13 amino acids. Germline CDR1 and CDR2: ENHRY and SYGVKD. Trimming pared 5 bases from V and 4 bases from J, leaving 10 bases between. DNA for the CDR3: TGTGCCATCAGTAGCGGCGTCCCAGATACGCAGTATTTT. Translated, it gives CAISSGVPDTQYF.

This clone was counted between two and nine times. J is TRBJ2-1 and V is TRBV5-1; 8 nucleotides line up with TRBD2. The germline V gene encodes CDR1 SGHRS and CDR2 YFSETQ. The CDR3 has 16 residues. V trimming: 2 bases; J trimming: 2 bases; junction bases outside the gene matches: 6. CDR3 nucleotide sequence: TGCGCCAGCAGCTTTTCCAGCGGGGGCCCCTACAATGAGCAGTTCTTC. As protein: CASSFSSGGPYNEQFF.

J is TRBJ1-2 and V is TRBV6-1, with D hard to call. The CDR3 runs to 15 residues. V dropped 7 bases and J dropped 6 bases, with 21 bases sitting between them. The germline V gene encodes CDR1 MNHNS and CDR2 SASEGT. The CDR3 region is CASTARAAPTDGYTF. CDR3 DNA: TGTGCCAGCACTGCGAGGGCAGCACCGACGGATGGCTACACCTTC.

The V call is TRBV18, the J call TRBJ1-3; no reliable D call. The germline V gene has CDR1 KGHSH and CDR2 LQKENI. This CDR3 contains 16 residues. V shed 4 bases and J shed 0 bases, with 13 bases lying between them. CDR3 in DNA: TGTGCCAGCTCACGAGGCGACGGAAACTCTGGAAACACCATATATTTT. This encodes CASSRGDGNSGNTIYF.

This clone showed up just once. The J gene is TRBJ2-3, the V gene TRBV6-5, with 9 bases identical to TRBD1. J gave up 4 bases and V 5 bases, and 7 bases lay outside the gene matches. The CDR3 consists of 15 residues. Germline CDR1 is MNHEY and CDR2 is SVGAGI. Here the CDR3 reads CASSHRGRTSDTQYF. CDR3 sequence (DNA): TGTGCCAGCAGTCACAGGGGGCGGACATCAGATACGCAGTATTTT.

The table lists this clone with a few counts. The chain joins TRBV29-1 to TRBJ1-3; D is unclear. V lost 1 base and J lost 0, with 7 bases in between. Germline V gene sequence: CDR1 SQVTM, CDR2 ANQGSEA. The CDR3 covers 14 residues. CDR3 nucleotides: TGCAGCGTTGAAGTAAACAGCTCTGGAAACACCATATATTTT. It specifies CSVEVNSSGNTIYF.

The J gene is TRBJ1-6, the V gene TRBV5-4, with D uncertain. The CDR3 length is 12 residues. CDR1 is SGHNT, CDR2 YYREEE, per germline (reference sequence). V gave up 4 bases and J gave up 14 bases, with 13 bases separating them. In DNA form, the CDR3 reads TGTGCCAGCAGCCTGAACGAACTCACCCTCCACTTT. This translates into CASSLNELTLHF.

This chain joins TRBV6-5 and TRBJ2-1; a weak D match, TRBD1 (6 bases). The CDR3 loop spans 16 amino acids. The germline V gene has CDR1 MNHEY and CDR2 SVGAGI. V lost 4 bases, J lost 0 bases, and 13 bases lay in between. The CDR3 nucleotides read TGTGCCAGCAGTTCATACAGGGCAACCTCCTACAATGAGCAGTTCTTC. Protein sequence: CASSSYRATSYNEQFF.

In nucleotides, the CDR3 is TGCGCCAGCAGCTTCGGGACAGGGACAACTAATGAAAAACTGTTTTTT. Amino acid sequence: CASSFGTGTTNEKLFF. The chain joins TRBV5-1 to TRBJ1-4; 9 nucleotides line up with TRBD1. Trimming cost V 2 bases and J 0 bases; bases outside gene matches: 2. CDR1 is SGHRS and CDR2 is YFSETQ in the germline V gene. The CDR3 runs 16 residues.

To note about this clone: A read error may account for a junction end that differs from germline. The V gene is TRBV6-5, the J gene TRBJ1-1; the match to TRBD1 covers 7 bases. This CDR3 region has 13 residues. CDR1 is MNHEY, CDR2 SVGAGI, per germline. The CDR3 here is CASSRGQNSEAFF. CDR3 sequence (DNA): TGTGCCAGCAGCAGGGGACAGAACTCTGAAGCTTTCTTT.

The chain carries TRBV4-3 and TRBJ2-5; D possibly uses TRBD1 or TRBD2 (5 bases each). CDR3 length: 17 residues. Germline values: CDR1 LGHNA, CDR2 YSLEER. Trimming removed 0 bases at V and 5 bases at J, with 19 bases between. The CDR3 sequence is CASSQDGQGRGWETQYF. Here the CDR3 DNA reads TGCGCCAGCAGCCAAGATGGGCAGGGTAGAGGGTGGGAGACCCAGTACTTC.

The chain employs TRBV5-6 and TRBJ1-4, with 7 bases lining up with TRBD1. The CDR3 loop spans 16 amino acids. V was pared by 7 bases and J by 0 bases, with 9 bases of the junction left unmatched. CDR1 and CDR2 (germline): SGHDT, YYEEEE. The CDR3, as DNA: TGTGCCAGCCAACCGGGACAGTCGACAACTAATGAAAAACTGTTTTTT. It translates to CASQPGQSTTNEKLFF.

The CDR3 here is CASSPGQGLLGEQYF. The DNA for the CDR3 is TGTGCCAGCAGCCCGGGACAGGGGTTGTTGGGCGAGCAGTACTTC. The gene calls are TRBV5-6 and TRBJ2-7, with 10 nucleotides matching TRBD1. The CDR3 loop spans 15 amino acids. The ends lost 4 bases at V and 6 bases at J; junction bases unmatched: 10. Germline loops: CDR1 SGHDT, CDR2 YYEEEE.

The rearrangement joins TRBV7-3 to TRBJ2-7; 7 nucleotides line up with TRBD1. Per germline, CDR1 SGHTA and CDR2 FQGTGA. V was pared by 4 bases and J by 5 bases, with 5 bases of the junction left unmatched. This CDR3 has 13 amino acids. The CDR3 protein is CASSSGQSHEQYF. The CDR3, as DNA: TGTGCCAGCAGCTCGGGACAGTCCCACGAGCAGTACTTC.

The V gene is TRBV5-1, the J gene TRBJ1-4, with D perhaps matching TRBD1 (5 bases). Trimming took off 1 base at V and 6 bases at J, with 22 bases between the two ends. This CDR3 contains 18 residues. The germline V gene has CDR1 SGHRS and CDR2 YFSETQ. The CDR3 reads CASSLYSTSGKGDEKLFF. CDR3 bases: TGCGCCAGCAGCTTGTATTCGACGTCTGGTAAAGGGGATGAAAAACTGTTTTTT.

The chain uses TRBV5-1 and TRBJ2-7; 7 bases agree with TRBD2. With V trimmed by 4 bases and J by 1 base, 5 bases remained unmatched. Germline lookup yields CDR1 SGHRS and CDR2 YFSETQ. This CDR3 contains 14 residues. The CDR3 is CASSRWGGSYEQYF. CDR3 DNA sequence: TGCGCCAGCAGCCGTTGGGGGGGGTCCTACGAGCAGTACTTC. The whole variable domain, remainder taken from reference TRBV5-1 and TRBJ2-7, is KAGVTQTPRYLIKTRGQQVTLSCSPISGHRSVSWYQQTPGQGLQFLFEYFSETQRNKGNFPGRFSGRQFSNSRSEMNVSTLELGDSALYLCASSRWGGSYEQYFGPGTRLTVT.

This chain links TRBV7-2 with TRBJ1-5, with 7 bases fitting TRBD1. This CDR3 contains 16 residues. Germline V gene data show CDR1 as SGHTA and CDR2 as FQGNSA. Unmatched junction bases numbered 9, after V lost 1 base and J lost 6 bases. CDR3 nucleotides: TGTGCCAGCAGCTTAGGGGACAGAATTTTCCCTCAGCCCCAGCATTTT. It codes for CASSLGDRIFPQPQHF.

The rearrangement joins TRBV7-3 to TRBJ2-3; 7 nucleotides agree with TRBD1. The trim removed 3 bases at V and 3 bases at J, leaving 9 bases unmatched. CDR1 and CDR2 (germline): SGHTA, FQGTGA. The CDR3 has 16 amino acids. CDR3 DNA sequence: TGTGCCAGCAGCTTGCAGGGGGACCCGACAACAGATACGCAGTATTTT. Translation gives CASSLQGDPTTDTQYF.

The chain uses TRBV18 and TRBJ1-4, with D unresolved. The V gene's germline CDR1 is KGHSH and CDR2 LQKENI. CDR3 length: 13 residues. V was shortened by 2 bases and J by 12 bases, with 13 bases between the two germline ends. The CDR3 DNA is TGTGCCAGCTCACCAAGCGGGGAGCGAGAACTGTTTTTT. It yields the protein CASSPSGERELFF. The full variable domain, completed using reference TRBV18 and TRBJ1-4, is NAGVMQNPRHLVRRRGQEARLRCSPMKGHSHVYWYRQLPEEGLKFMVYLQKENIIDESGMPKERFSAEFPKEGPSILRIQQVVRGDSAAYFCASSPSGERELFFGSGTQLSVL.

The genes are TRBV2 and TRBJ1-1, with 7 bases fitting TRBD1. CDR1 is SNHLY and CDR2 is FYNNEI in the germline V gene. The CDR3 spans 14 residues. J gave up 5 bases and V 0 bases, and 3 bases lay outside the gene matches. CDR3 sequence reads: CASSEAGQTTEAFF. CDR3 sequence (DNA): TGTGCCAGCAGTGAAGCGGGACAGACTACTGAAGCTTTCTTT.

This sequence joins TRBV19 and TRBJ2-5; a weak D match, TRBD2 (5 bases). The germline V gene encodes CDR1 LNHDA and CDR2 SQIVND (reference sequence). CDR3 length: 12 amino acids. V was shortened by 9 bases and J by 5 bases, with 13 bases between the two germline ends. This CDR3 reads CASLGVGETQYF. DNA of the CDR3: TGTGCCAGCCTCGGGGTGGGGGAGACCCAGTACTTC.